This T cell receptor beta chain was retrieved from a study of T cell responses to AZD1222 COVID-19 vaccine. Study details: It was second doses at about 4 or about 12 weeks that were pooled. Notes on the study in general: Baseline serostatus was positive in only a handful of AZD1222 recipients. The breadth and depth of Spike-specific TCRs increased once two AZD1222 doses had been given. Nearly half of spike-specific TCRs reportedly go after variant regions that carry no mutations.

Data came from immunoSEQ multiplex PCR; TCRdb stores just in-frame clones and leaves some out. The sample consists of fewer than 65,000 clones, 84% of them appearing once. The V gene's germline CDR1 is SGDLS and CDR2 YYNGEE. This CDR3 comprises 14 residues. The J segment lost 4 bases and the V segment lost 2 bases, leaving 4 bases of the junction unmatched. Points on this clone: The antigen is not known.

The rearrangement joins TRBV9 to TRBJ2-3; TRBD2 matches at 7 bases. The TCR sequence derives from an adult in good health. Sequencing was performed on peripheral blood, taken on day 0 of AZD1222 vaccination. This CDR3 is CASSVGGSADTQYF. The DNA of the CDR3 is TGTGCCAGCAGCGTCGGCGGGAGCGCAGATACGCAGTATTTT. Full variable domain (missing parts from reference TRBV9 and TRBJ2-3): DSGVTQTPKHLITATGQRVTLRCSPRSGDLSVYWYQQSLDQGLQFLIQYYNGEERAKGNILERFSAQQFPDLHSELNLSSLELGDSALYFCASSVGGSADTQYFGPGTRLTVL.